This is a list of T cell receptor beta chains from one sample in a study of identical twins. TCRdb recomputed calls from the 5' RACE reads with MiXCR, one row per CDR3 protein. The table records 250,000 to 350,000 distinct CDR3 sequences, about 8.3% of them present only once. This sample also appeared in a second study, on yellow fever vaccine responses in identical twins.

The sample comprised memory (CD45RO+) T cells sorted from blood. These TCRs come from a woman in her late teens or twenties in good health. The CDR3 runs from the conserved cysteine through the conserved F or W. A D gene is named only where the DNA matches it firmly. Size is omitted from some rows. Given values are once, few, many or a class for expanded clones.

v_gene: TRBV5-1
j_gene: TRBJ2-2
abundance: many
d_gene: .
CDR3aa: CASSLKGQVPNTGELFF
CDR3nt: TGCGCCAGCAGCTTGAAAGGTCAGGTTCCGAACACCGGGGAGCTGTTTTTT

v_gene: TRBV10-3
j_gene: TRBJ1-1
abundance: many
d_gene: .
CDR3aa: CAISRTELNTEAFF
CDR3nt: TGTGCCATCAGTAGGACAGAATTGAACACTGAAGCTTTCTTT

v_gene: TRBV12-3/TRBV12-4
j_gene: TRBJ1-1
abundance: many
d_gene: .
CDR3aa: CASSRVQDTEAFF
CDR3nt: TGTGCCAGCAGCCGGGTTCAGGACACTGAAGCTTTCTTT

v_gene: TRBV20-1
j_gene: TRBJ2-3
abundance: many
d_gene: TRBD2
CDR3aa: CSANSPSGAGPTDTQYF
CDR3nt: TGCAGTGCCAACTCCCCCTCGGGAGCGGGACCCACAGATACGCAGTATTTT

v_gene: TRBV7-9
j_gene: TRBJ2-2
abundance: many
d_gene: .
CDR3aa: CASSLAGSTGELFF
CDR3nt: TGTGCCAGCAGCTTAGCTGGTTCCACCGGGGAGCTGTTTTTT

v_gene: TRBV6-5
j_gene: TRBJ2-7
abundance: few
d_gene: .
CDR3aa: CASSYRRGQGYEQYF
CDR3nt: TGTGCCAGCAGTTACCGCCGAGGGCAGGGGTACGAGCAGTACTTC

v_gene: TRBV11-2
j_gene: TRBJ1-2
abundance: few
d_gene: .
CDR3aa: CASSLTGAYGYTF
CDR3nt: TGTGCCAGCAGCTTAACGGGGGCGTATGGCTACACCTTC

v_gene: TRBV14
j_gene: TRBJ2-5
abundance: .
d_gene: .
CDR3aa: CASSQERGRETQYF
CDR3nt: TGTGCCAGCAGCCAAGAGCGCGGGCGGGAGACCCAGTACTTC

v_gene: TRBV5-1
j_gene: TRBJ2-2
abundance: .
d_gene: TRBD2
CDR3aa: CASSLPGSGRTGELFF
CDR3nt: TGCGCCAGCAGCTTGCCGGGTAGCGGGAGGACCGGGGAGCTGTTTTTT

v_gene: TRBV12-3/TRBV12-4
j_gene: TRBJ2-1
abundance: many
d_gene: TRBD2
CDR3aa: CASSSRTSGAYNEQFF
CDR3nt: TGTGCCAGCAGTTCGCGGACTAGCGGAGCCTACAATGAGCAGTTCTTC

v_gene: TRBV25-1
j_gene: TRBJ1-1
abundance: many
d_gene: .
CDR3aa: CASTGQNLNTEAFF
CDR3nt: TGTGCCAGCACCGGACAGAATTTGAACACTGAAGCTTTCTTT

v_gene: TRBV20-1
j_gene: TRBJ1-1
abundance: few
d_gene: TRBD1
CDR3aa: CSARAQTGGSTEAFF
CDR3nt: TGCAGTGCTAGAGCACAGACAGGGGGGTCTACTGAAGCTTTCTTT

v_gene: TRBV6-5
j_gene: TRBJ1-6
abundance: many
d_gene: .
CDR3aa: CASSYSQGSYNSPLHF
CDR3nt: TGTGCCAGCAGTTACTCACAGGGTTCCTATAATTCACCCCTCCACTTT

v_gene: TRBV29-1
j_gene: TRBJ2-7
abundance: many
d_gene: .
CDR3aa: CSVRDIYEQYF
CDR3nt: TGCAGCGTCCGGGACATCTACGAGCAGTACTTC

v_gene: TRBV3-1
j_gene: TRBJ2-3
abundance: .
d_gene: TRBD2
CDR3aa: CASSPWTSGGAYTQYF
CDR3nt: TGTGCCAGCAGCCCTTGGACTAGCGGGGGGGCTTATACGCAGTATTTT

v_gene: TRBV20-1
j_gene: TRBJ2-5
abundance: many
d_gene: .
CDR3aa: CSATDSNQETQYF
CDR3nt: TGCAGTGCAACCGACAGTAATCAAGAGACCCAGTACTTC

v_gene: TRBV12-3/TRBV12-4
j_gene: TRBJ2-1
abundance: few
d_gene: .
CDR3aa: CASSLGAGFYNEQFF
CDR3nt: TGTGCCAGCAGTTTGGGGGCAGGGTTCTACAATGAGCAGTTCTTC

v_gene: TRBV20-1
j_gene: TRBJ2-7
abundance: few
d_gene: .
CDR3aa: CSARDPTSYEQYF
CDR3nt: TGCAGTGCTAGAGACCCAACTAGTTACGAGCAGTACTTC

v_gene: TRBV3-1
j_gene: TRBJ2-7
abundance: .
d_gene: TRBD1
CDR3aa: CASSQEDRAREQYF
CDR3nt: TGTGCCAGCAGCCAAGAGGACAGGGCTCGCGAGCAGTACTTC

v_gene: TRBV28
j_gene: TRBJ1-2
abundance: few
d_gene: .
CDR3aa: CASSLQGASTF
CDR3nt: TGTGCCAGCAGTTTACAGGGCGCCTCCACCTTC

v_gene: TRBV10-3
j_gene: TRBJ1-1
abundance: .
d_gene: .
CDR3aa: CAISETGQNTEAFF
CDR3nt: TGTGCCATCAGTGAGACGGGACAGAACACTGAAGCTTTCTTT

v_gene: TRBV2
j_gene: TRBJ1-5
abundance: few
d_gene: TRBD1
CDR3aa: CASSEARTGGNQPQHF
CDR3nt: TGTGCCAGCAGTGAAGCTAGGACAGGGGGCAATCAGCCCCAGCATTTT

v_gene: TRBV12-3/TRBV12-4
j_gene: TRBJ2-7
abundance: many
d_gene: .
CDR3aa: CASLLGDIGALSYEQYF
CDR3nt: TGTGCCAGCCTGCTCGGGGACATCGGGGCTCTCTCCTACGAGCAGTACTTC

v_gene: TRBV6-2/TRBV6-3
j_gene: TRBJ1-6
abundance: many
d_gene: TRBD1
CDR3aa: CASSYAADRASPLHF
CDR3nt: TGTGCCAGCAGTTACGCGGCGGACAGGGCTTCACCCCTCCACTTT

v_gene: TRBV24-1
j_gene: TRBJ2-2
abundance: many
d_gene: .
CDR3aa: CATRTDTGELFF
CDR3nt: TGTGCCACCAGGACAGATACCGGGGAGCTGTTTTTT

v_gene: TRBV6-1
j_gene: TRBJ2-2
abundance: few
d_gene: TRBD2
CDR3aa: CASSERRGANGELFF
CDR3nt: TGTGCCAGCAGTGAACGGCGGGGGGCCAACGGGGAGCTGTTTTTT

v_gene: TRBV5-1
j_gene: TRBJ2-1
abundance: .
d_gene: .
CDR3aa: CASSLAGPLVNEQFF
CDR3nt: TGCGCCAGCAGCTTAGCGGGCCCCCTCGTGAATGAGCAGTTCTTC

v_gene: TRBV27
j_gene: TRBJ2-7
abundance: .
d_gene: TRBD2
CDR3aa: CASSWGPGLNYEQYF
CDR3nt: TGTGCCAGCAGTTGGGGACCGGGACTAAACTACGAGCAGTACTTC

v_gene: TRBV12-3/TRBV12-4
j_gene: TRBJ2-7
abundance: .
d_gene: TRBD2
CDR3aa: CASSLAGHEQYF
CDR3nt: TGTGCCAGCAGTCTAGCGGGACACGAGCAGTACTTC

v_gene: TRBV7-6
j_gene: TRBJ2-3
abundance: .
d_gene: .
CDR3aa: CASSLDEGTQYF
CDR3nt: TGTGCCAGCAGCTTAGATGAGGGTACGCAGTATTTT

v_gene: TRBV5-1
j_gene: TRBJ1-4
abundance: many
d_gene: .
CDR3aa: CASSFGGSTNEKLFF
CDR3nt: TGCGCCAGCAGCTTCGGGGGATCAACTAATGAAAAACTGTTTTTT

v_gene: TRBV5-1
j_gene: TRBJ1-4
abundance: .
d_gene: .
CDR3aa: CASSLAGRAGNEKLFF
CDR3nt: TGCGCCAGCAGCTTGGCAGGGAGGGCGGGTAATGAAAAACTGTTTTTT

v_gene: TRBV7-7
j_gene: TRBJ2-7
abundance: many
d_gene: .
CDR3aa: CASSTQFAGWSYEQYF
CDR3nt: TGTGCCAGCAGCACGCAGTTCGCGGGGTGGTCCTACGAGCAGTACTTC

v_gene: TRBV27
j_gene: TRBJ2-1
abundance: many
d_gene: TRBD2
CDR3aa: CASRPLSGGAHEQFF
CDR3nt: TGTGCCAGCAGACCCTTGAGCGGGGGGGCACATGAGCAGTTCTTC

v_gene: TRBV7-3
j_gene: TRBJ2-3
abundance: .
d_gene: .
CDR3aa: CASSLMGVGSTDTQYF
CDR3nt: TGTGCCAGCAGCTTAATGGGGGTAGGGTCCACAGATACGCAGTATTTT

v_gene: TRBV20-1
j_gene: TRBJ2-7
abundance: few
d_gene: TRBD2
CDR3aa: CSARDLLADLYEQYF
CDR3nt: TGCAGTGCTAGAGATCTCCTAGCGGATCTCTACGAGCAGTACTTC

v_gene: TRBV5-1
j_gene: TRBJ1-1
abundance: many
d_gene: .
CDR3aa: CASSRTADWNTEAFF
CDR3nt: TGCGCCAGCAGCAGGACAGCCGACTGGAACACTGAAGCTTTCTTT

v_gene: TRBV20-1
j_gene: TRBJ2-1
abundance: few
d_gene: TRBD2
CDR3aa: CSAPDSGRSGNEQFF
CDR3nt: TGCAGTGCGCCGGATAGCGGGAGGAGTGGCAATGAGCAGTTCTTC

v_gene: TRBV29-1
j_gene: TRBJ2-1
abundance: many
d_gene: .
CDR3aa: CSVVEANKKDNEQFF
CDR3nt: TGCAGCGTTGTGGAAGCGAACAAGAAAGACAATGAGCAGTTCTTC

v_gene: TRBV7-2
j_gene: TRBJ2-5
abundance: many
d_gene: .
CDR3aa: CASSLDKPGTQYF
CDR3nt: TGTGCCAGCAGCTTAGATAAACCGGGGACCCAGTACTTC

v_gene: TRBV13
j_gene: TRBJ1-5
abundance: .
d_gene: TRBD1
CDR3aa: CASSLVRDRGPGNQPQHF
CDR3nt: TGTGCCAGCAGCTTAGTTAGGGACAGGGGGCCGGGAAATCAGCCCCAGCATTTT

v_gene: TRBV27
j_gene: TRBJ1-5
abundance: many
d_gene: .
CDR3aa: CASSIDRSNQPQHF
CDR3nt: TGTGCCAGCAGCATTGACAGGTCAAATCAGCCCCAGCATTTT

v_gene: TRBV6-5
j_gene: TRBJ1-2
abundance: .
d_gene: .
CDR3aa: CASSYSELNYGYTF
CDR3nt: TGTGCCAGCAGTTACTCGGAGCTAAACTATGGCTACACCTTC

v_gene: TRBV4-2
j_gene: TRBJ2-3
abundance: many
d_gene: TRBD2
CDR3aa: CASSQGSGVLADTQYF
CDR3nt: TGTGCCAGCAGCCAAGGGAGCGGGGTTTTAGCAGATACGCAGTATTTT

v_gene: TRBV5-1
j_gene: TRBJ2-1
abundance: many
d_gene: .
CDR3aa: CASSQHLEEPNEQFF
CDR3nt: TGCGCCAGCAGCCAACACCTCGAAGAACCCAATGAGCAGTTCTTC

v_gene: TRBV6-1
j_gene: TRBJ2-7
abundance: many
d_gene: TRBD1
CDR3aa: CASSEGDSSYEQYF
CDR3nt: TGTGCCAGCAGTGAAGGGGACAGCTCCTACGAGCAGTACTTC

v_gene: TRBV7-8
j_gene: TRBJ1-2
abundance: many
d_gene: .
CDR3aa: CASSLGGTNGYTF
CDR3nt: TGTGCCAGCAGCTTAGGTGGGACCAATGGCTACACCTTC

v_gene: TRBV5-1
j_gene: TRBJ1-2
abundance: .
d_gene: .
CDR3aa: CASSLEGVAGYGYTF
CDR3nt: TGCGCCAGCAGCTTGGAGGGCGTTGCCGGTTATGGCTACACCTTC